The 20 T cell receptor beta chains in this list originate from one sample, sequenced in a study of Graves' ophthalmopathy and Graves' hyperthyroidism. Transcripts of RNA were the source for amplifying TCR beta CDR3 regions. A first-round RT-PCR used HTBI primers, followed by a second-round multiplex PCR. One entry per CDR3 protein results from TCRdb running MiXCR on the multiplex PCR reads. The repertoire has 400,000 to 500,000 distinct CDR3 sequences, roughly 21% of them found once; the top ten carry around 3.2%. Material: peripheral blood. The receptors come from a young woman with stable Graves' hyperthyroidism.

The V and J genes are TRBV4-2 and TRBJ1-3, with D uncertain. The CDR3 consists of 17 residues. Looked up from germline, CDR1 is LGHNA and CDR2 is YNFKEQ. The ends were cut back, 4 bases at V and 0 bases at J, with 16 bases in the middle. As DNA, the CDR3 is TGTGCCAGCAGCCTAGAGTTGGGGTCCTACTCTGGAAACACCATATATTTT. Its translation is CASSLELGSYSGNTIYF.

This clonotype was counted at least ten times. This rearrangement joins TRBV2 to TRBJ1-5; D is uncertain. Looked up from germline, CDR1 is SNHLY and CDR2 is FYNNEI. The CDR3 contains 14 residues. V gave up 5 bases and J gave up 2 bases, with 10 bases separating them. CDR3 in amino acids: CASSPGYGNQPQHF. The CDR3 nucleotides are TGTGCCAGCAGTCCGGGGTACGGCAATCAGCCCCAGCATTTT.

This clonotype was observed many times. V is TRBV18 and J is TRBJ2-7, with D perhaps assigned TRBD1 or TRBD2 (5 bases each). The V and J ends lost 6 bases and 5 bases respectively, with 14 bases between them. Germline V gives CDR1 KGHSH, CDR2 LQKENI. The CDR3 has 13 amino acids. CDR3 DNA sequence: TGTGCCAGCTCTCGAGGGGTTAAGGACGAGCAGTACTTC. Protein product: CASSRGVKDEQYF.

Worth noting for this clonotype: It may be a read error: a sequence one base away is much more abundant. This CDR3 is missing its conserved last phenylalanine or tryptophan, likely due to a read error. It is unclear where the CDR3 begins or ends on the DNA, so no DNA is shown, and the CDR3 is as TCRdb lists it. The chain combines TRBV30 with TRBJ1-1; no check of the table's D call, TRBD1, against the DNA was made. Germline lookup yields CDR1 GTSNPN and CDR2 SVGIG (reference sequence). A total of 12 residues make up the CDR3, ends included. Here the CDR3 reads CAWIQGYTETFL.

With respect to this clonotype: Compared with germline, one end of the junction differs, possibly owing to a read error. The rearrangement uses TRBV30 and TRBJ2-4; 8 positions agree with TRBD1. In germline, CDR1 is GTSNPN, CDR2 SVGIG (reference sequence). The CDR3 loop spans 17 amino acids. The CDR3 region is CAWSVGTGGGAKNIKYF. CDR3 sequence (DNA): TGTGCCTGGAGTGTCGGGACAGGTGGAGGGGCCAAAAACATTAAGTACTTC.

This clonotype was found a few times. The chain recombines TRBV15 with TRBJ2-7; D is uncertain. Per the germline V gene, CDR1 is LNHNV and CDR2 is YYDKDF (reference sequence). The CDR3 has 13 amino acids. V was cut by 0 bases and J by 4 bases, with 7 bases left in between. The CDR3 nucleotides read TGTGCCACCAGCAGAGATGTGAGTTACGAGCAGTACTTC. Protein sequence: CATSRDVSYEQYF. Full variable domain (outside the CDR3, taken from reference TRBV15 and TRBJ2-7): DAMVIQNPRYQVTQFGKPVTLSCSQTLNHNVMYWYQQKSSQAPKLLFHYYDKDFNNEADTPDNFQSRRPNTSFCFLDIRSPGLGDTAMYLCATSRDVSYEQYFGPGTRLTVT.

The chain combines TRBV6-1 with TRBJ1-5, with D possibly matching TRBD1 (5 bases). The CDR3 loop spans 14 amino acids. V lost 6 bases and J 2 bases, leaving 11 bases between the germline ends. From germline, CDR1 is MNHNS and CDR2 SASEGT. CDR3 in DNA: TGTGCCAGCAGCGGGGCCCCGGGCAATCAGCCCCAGCATTTT. Translating gives CASSGAPGNQPQHF.

The table lists this clonotype with a few counts. The chain's CDR3 is CASSLVSVAGPLEQYF. CDR3 nucleotide sequence: TGTGCCAGCAGTTTAGTATCGGTAGCGGGGCCCCTTGAGCAGTACTTC. The chain has TRBV27 and TRBJ2-7; 8 bases are shared with TRBD2. The CDR3 has 16 amino acids. The germline CDR1 and CDR2 sequences are MNHEY and SMNVEV (reference sequence). V lost 2 bases and J lost 7; bases outside the gene matches: 13.

Worth noting for this clonotype: Relative to the germline gene, one junction end is altered; a read error may explain this. This sequence joins TRBV7-2 and TRBJ2-7, with 11 bases aligning to TRBD2. The DNA end is a closer match to TRBJ2-5, so the J assignment may be wrong. Germline CDR1 is SGHTA and CDR2 is FQGNSA. The CDR3 is 15 residues long. The CDR3 protein is CVSSLSGLAEETQYF. CDR3 sequence (DNA): TGTGTCAGCAGCTTATCGGGACTAGCGGAAGAGACCCAGTACTTC.

This clonotype was seen ten or more times. The chain joins TRBV28 to TRBJ2-7; tentatively, D is TRBD2 (5 bases). Germline CDR1 is MDHEN and CDR2 is SYDVKM. V was cut by 2 bases and J by 6 bases, with 8 bases left in between. The CDR3 runs to 12 residues. CDR3 in amino acids: CASSLRRGEQYF. DNA for the CDR3: TGTGCCAGCAGTTTACGCCGGGGCGAGCAGTACTTC.

There are many counts of this clonotype. The V and J genes are TRBV29-1 and TRBJ2-5, with 8 bases that match TRBD1. Germline V gives CDR1 SQVTM, CDR2 ANQGSEA. The CDR3 contains 14 residues. Trimming removed 8 bases from V and 5 bases from J; junction bases left unmatched: 13. As DNA, the CDR3 is TGCAGCCTAACAGCATCGACAGGGGTGGAGACCCAGTACTTC. Translating gives CSLTASTGVETQYF.

This clonotype was found many times. The chain combines TRBV7-2 with TRBJ2-7, with D uncertain. Trimming removed 1 base at V and 2 bases at J, with 15 bases between. Germline values: CDR1 SGHTA, CDR2 FQGNSA. This CDR3 has 16 amino acids. In nucleotides, the CDR3 is TGTGCCAGCAGCTTAGGTTGGGTAGGCAGGACCTACGAGCAGTACTTC. Amino acids: CASSLGWVGRTYEQYF.

This clonotype was found once. The J gene is TRBJ2-5, the V gene TRBV12-3 or TRBV12-4, with 13 nucleotides matching TRBD2. The CDR3 covers 16 residues. V shed 6 bases, J shed 4 bases, and the junction held 8 bases outside the gene matches. The CDR3 region is CASSTRLAGGSETQYF. The CDR3 DNA reads TGTGCCAGCAGCACCCGACTAGCGGGAGGTTCAGAGACCCAGTACTTC.

In its sample, this clonotype was seen many times. The chain is built from TRBV6-5 and TRBJ1-2; TRBD1 matches at 8 bases. The CDR3 consists of 15 residues. With V trimmed by 6 bases and J by 2 bases, 8 bases remained unmatched. CDR1 and CDR2 (germline): MNHEY, SVGAGI. The CDR3 loop is CASSPDRAQNYGYTF. CDR3 nucleotides: TGTGCCAGCAGCCCGGACAGGGCGCAAAACTATGGCTACACCTTC.

This chain joins TRBV9 and TRBJ2-3; D is perhaps TRBD2 (6 bases). CDR1 SGDLS and CDR2 YYNGEE come from the germline V gene. This CDR3 has 17 amino acids. Trimming left V 0 bases short and J 4 bases short, with 18 bases between. CDR3 in amino acids: CASSVAHSGHRPDTQYF. In DNA, the CDR3 is TGTGCCAGCAGCGTAGCCCATAGCGGTCACAGGCCAGATACGCAGTATTTT.

This clonotype was counted at least ten times. Written as DNA, the CDR3 is TGTGCCAGCAGCACCCCGGGACAGTATGGCTACACCTTC. The encoded protein is CASSTPGQYGYTF. The chain couples TRBV7-2 to TRBJ1-2; TRBD1 matches 7 bases. The germline V gene has CDR1 SGHTA and CDR2 FQGNSA. Germline trimming cut 5 bases from V and 5 bases from J; bases unmatched to any gene: 5. The CDR3 is 13 residues long.

Details on this clonotype: This may come from a read error, since a much larger clone is one base off. The V gene is TRBV30, the J gene TRBJ1-2; 8 positions match TRBD1. The ends lost 6 bases at V and 3 bases at J; junction bases unmatched: 12. This CDR3 has 15 amino acids. Germline CDR1 GTSNPN, CDR2 SVGIG (reference sequence). CDR3 protein: CACQAVDRDYYGYTF. CDR3 sequence (DNA): TGTGCCTGCCAAGCGGTGGACAGGGACTACTATGGCTACACCTTC. Drawing the rest from reference TRBV30 and TRBJ1-2, the complete variable domain is SQTIHQWPATLVQPVGSPLSLECTVEGTSNPNLYWYRQAAGRGLQLLFYSVGIGQISSEVPQNLSASRPQDRQFILSSKKLLLSDSGFYLCACQAVDRDYYGYTFGSGTRLTVV.

This clonotype was detected ten times or more. This chain joins TRBV27 and TRBJ1-1; TRBD1 matches at 9 bases. The CDR3 consists of 15 residues. J gave up 1 base and V 5 bases, and 5 bases lay outside the gene matches. In germline, CDR1 is MNHEY, CDR2 SMNVEV (reference sequence). CDR3 loop: CASSTRTGANTEAFF. The CDR3 coding sequence is TGTGCCAGCAGTACCCGGACAGGGGCGAACACTGAAGCTTTCTTT.

This clonotype occurred many times. This chain uses TRBV2 with TRBJ1-5; 10 nucleotides align to TRBD1. CDR1 and CDR2 (germline): SNHLY, FYNNEI. CDR3 length equals 17 residues. V lost 1 base, J lost 2 bases, and 5 bases stayed unmatched. This CDR3 reads CASSEGGQGRGNQPQHF. CDR3 nucleotide sequence: TGTGCCAGCAGTGAAGGGGGACAGGGGCGGGGCAATCAGCCCCAGCATTTT.

The sample holds many counts of this clonotype. The V and J genes are TRBV7-2 and TRBJ2-7, with D possibly TRBD2 on 5 matching bases. Trimming cost V 2 bases and J 3 bases, with 11 bases left between them. CDR1 is SGHTA, CDR2 FQGNSA, per germline. The CDR3 contains 14 residues. Here the CDR3 reads CASSLPGLLYEQYF. DNA of the CDR3: TGTGCCAGCAGCTTACCCGGACTTCTCTACGAGCAGTACTTC.